This TCR beta chain is drawn from a study of identical twins. Whole-study findings and limits: Insertion counts were lower in abundant cord blood beta clonotypes, a trend that memory repertoires did not show.

Notes on this clonotype: Antigen: not known.

MiXCR, run by TCRdb on the 5' RACE reads, gives a single entry per CDR3 protein. The sample holds 1.5 million to 2 million distinct CDR3 sequences; about 32% are singletons and the top ten take more than 0.25%. Healthy Caucasians supplied all donations. The CDR3 extends over 15 amino acids. The germline V and J ends were trimmed by 10 bases and 2 bases, with 17 bases remaining between them. This TCR was recovered from a newborn girl in good health. V gene TRBV12-3 or TRBV12-4 combines with J gene TRBJ2-2; TRBD2 might be the D (6 bases). Sequencing was done on a sample of cord blood. CDR3: CATRLAETNTGELFF. Here the CDR3 DNA reads TGTGCCACTCGCTTAGCGGAGACTAACACCGGGGAGCTGTTTTTT.